The rows below give T cell receptor beta chains drawn from one sample of a study of blood T cell repertoires in COVID-19. The protocol was immunoSEQ multiplex PCR, while the TCRdb copy is restricted to in-frame clones and leaves out a portion. In the table there are more than 150,000 clones, over 75% of which are singletons. Sequencing was carried out using peripheral blood. Source of these receptors: a man aged 40-49 years with active or convalescent COVID-19. Both conserved end residues are part of each CDR3. The order of the fields is D gene, V gene, J gene, CDR3 protein. The D gene is left open where the match is weak.

NA	TRBV6-5	TRBJ1-1	CASSYSAGDTEAFF
NA	TRBV2	TRBJ1-2	CASRESIGQNYGYTF
TRBD1	TRBV13	TRBJ1-6	CASSRKLGQTLNSPLHF
NA	TRBV6-5	TRBJ2-7	CASSYSRGGEQYF
NA	TRBV5-8	TRBJ1-2	CASSLLSANYGYTF
TRBD1	TRBV6-5	TRBJ1-1	CASRRVRDSYTEAFF
NA	TRBV19	TRBJ1-5	CASMMGGLGQPQHF
TRBD2	TRBV7-3	TRBJ2-1	CASSFKRGGYNEQFF
NA	TRBV11-2	TRBJ1-2	CASSLGWGGIGGYTF
TRBD1	TRBV30	TRBJ1-2	CAWRLSGGIGYTF
NA	TRBV6-5	TRBJ1-2	CASSYSPQSSTYGYTF
TRBD1	TRBV7-3	TRBJ2-7	CASSQDRAYEQYF